Presented here are 7 T cell receptor beta chains from one specimen sequenced in a study of tumor-infiltrating lymphocytes in oesophageal squamous cell carcinoma. TCRdb called the PCR reads again in MiXCR, with one record for every CDR3 protein. The table shows 15,000 or so distinct CDR3 sequences, with 52% occurring only once. Material: esophageal tumor tissue. These receptors were collected from a female donor with esophageal squamous cell carcinoma.

V is TRBV7-8 and J is TRBJ2-5; 8 bases fit TRBD2. With V trimmed by 4 bases and J by 4 bases, 11 bases remained unmatched. CDR1 is SGHVS, CDR2 FQNEAQ, per germline. The CDR3 loop spans 16 amino acids. The CDR3 DNA reads TGTGCCAGCAGCTCGGGAGGCGGGGGGTCCATAGAGACCCAGTACTTC. Translating it yields CASSSGGGGSIETQYF.

The chain couples TRBV11-1 to TRBJ2-4; 12 bases map to TRBD2. The J call may not be correct, given that the DNA end is closer to TRBJ2-5. In germline, CDR1 is SGHAT, CDR2 FQDESV (reference sequence). This CDR3 has 17 amino acids. The CDR3 sequence is CASEPAIGLAGQETQYF. The CDR3 DNA reads TGTGCCAGCGAACCCGCTATAGGACTAGCGGGACAGGAGACCCAGTACTTC.

V usage is TRBV7-6 and J usage is TRBJ2-1; no clear D. V was pared by 1 base and J by 8 bases, with 15 bases between. Germline CDR1 SGHVS, CDR2 FNYEAQ. This CDR3 is built from 15 residues. The CDR3 loop is CASSLGAGNRDEQFF. In DNA, the CDR3 is TGTGCCAGCAGCTTAGGGGCCGGAAATAGGGATGAGCAGTTCTTC.

A word on this clonotype: Compared with germline, one end of the junction differs, possibly owing to a read error. The V and J genes are TRBV7-9 and TRBJ2-7, with 8 bases aligning to TRBD2. The CDR3 is 14 residues long. Germline loops: CDR1 SEHNR, CDR2 FQNEAQ (reference sequence). In DNA, the CDR3 is TGTGCCAGCAGCTTAGAGCTTACTAGCGGTAAGCAGCACTTC. Protein sequence: CASSLELTSGKQHF.

This clonotype was seen a few times. V and J are TRBV7-3 and TRBJ2-1, with a possible D match to TRBD2 (5 bases). V lost 8 bases and J 0 bases, leaving 8 bases between the germline ends. From germline, CDR1 is SGHTA and CDR2 FQGTGA. The CDR3 is 13 amino acids. In DNA form, the CDR3 reads TGTGCCAGCGGTGAGGGCTCCTACAATGAGCAGTTCTTC. Translating it yields CASGEGSYNEQFF.

Remarks on this clonotype: A read error is likely, as this CDR3 ends without the conserved phenylalanine or tryptophan. CDR3 nucleotides: TGTACCAGCAGTTTATGGGTGGAGAGCTCCTACAATGAGCAGTTCTAC. Translation: CTSSLWVESSYNEQFY. The V and J genes are TRBV12-3 or TRBV12-4 and TRBJ2-1, with D hard to call. The CDR3 is made up of 16 amino acids.

The rearrangement joins TRBV11-1 to TRBJ2-5; tentative D call: TRBD2 (6 bases). The closer fit of TRBJ2-1 to the DNA end suggests the J call may be wrong. CDR3 length: 15 residues. The germline CDR1 and CDR2 sequences are SGHAT and FQDESV (reference sequence). The CDR3 DNA sequence: TGTGCCAGCAGCTCGAGACTAGTCCCCTACAATGAGCAGTTCTTC. Its translation: CASSSRLVPYNEQFF.